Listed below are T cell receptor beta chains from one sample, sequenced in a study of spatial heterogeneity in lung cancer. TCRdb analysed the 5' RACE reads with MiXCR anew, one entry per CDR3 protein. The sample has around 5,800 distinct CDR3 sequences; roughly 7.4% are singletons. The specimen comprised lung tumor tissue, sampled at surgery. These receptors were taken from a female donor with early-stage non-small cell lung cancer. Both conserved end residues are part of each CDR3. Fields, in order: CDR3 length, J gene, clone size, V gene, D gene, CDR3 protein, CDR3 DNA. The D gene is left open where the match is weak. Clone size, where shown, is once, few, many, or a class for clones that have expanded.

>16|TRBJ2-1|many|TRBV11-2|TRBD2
CASSQLLAGGGNEQFF
TGTGCCAGCAGCCAACTACTAGCGGGAGGGGGGAATGAGCAGTTCTTC
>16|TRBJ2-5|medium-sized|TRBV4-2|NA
CASSQSEEYSTRTQYF
TGTGCCAGCAGCCAATCCGAAGAATACAGTACCCGGACCCAGTACTTC
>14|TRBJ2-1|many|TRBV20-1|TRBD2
CSARAREAYNEQFF
TGCAGTGCTAGAGCGCGGGAGGCATACAATGAGCAGTTCTTC
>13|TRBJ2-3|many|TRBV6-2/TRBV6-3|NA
CASRLLTTDTQYF
TGTGCCAGCAGACTTCTGACGACAGATACGCAGTATTTT
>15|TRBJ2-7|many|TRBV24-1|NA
CATSDPGSLSYEQYF
TGTGCCACCAGTGACCCTGGGTCCCTCTCATACGAGCAGTACTTC
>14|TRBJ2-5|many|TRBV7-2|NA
CASSPRVTLGTQYF
TGTGCCAGCAGCCCCCGGGTCACCTTGGGGACCCAGTACTTC
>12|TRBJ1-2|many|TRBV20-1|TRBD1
CSAIGQGDGYTF
TGCAGTGCTATAGGACAGGGAGATGGCTACACCTTC
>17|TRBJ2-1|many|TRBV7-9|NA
CASSFSHMSNTYNEQFF
TGTGCCAGCAGCTTTTCTCACATGAGCAACACCTACAATGAGCAGTTCTTC
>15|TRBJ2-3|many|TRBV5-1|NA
CASSLALPSTDTQYF
TGCGCCAGCAGCTTGGCACTTCCTAGCACAGATACGCAGTATTTT
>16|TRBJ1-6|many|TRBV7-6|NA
CASSLGARGADSPLHF
TGTGCCAGCAGCTTGGGGGCCAGGGGCGCTGATTCACCCCTCCACTTT
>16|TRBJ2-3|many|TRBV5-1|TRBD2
CASSLGSGRPTDTQYF
TGCGCCAGCAGCTTGGGTAGCGGGAGGCCCACAGATACGCAGTATTTT
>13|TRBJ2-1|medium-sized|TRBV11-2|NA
CASSSDRDNEQFF
TGTGCCAGCAGCTCGGACCGGGACAATGAGCAGTTCTTC
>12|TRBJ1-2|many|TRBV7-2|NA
CASSPGPYGYTF
TGTGCCAGCAGCCCGGGCCCCTATGGCTACACCTTC
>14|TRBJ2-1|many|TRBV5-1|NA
CASSDGSPYNEQFF
TGCGCCAGCAGCGACGGGTCCCCCTACAATGAGCAGTTCTTC
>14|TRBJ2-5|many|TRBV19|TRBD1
CASSIGQGAETQYF
TGTGCCAGTAGTATTGGACAGGGGGCTGAGACCCAGTACTTC
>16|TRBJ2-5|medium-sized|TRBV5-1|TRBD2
CASSLMGGGAPETQYF
TGCGCCAGCAGCTTGATGGGCGGGGGGGCCCCAGAGACCCAGTACTTC
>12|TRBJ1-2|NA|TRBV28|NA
CASLAGNYGYTF
TGTGCCAGCCTCGCCGGTAACTATGGCTACACCTTC
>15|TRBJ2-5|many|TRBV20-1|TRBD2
CSASLASGVLETQYF
TGCAGTGCTAGTCTCGCTAGCGGGGTCCTGGAGACCCAGTACTTC
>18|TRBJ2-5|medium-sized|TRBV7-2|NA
CASSPMWRDNRRQETQYF
TGTGCCAGCAGCCCGATGTGGAGGGACAACCGACGCCAAGAGACCCAGTACTTC
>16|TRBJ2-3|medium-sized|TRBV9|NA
CASSVGTGSSTDTQYF
TGTGCCAGCAGCGTAGGTACAGGATCGAGCACAGATACGCAGTATTTT
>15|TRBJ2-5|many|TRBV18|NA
CASSPRGGGGETQYF
TGTGCCAGCTCACCCCGCGGCGGGGGCGGAGAGACCCAGTACTTC
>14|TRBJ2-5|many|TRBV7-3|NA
CASSLDGFQETQYF
TGTGCCAGCAGCTTAGATGGTTTCCAAGAGACCCAGTACTTC
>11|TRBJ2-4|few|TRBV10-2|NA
CASSVGNIQYF
TGCGCCAGCAGTGTGGGGAACATTCAGTACTTC
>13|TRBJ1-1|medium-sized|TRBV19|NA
CASSDVLRTEAFF
TGTGCCAGTAGTGACGTCCTGAGGACTGAAGCTTTCTTT
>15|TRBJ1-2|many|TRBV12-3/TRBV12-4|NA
CASSFSNRADYGYTF
TGTGCCAGCAGTTTCTCCAACAGGGCGGACTATGGCTACACCTTC
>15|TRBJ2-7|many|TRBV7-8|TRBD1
CASSKSAGGLYEQYF
TGTGCCAGCAGCAAAAGTGCAGGGGGCTTGTACGAGCAGTACTTC
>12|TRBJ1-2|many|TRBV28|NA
CASSSTEYGYTF
TGTGCCAGCAGTTCCACAGAATATGGCTACACCTTC
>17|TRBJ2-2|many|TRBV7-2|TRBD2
CASSLEPGLAVTGELFF
TGTGCCAGCAGCTTAGAACCGGGACTAGCGGTTACCGGGGAGCTGTTTTTT
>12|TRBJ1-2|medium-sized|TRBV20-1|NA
CSARTANYGYTF
TGCAGTGCCCGGACAGCTAACTATGGCTACACCTTC
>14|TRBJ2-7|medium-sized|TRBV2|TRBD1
CASGAGTGAYEQYF
TGTGCCAGCGGAGCCGGGACAGGGGCCTACGAGCAGTACTTC
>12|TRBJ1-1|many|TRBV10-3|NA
CAISLQNTEAFF
TGTGCCATCAGTTTACAGAACACTGAAGCTTTCTTT
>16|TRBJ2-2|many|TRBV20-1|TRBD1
CSARGQGAFGTGELFF
TGCAGTGCTCGCGGACAGGGGGCATTTGGTACCGGGGAGCTGTTTTTT
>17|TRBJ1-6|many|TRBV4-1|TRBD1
CASSVRPTGDYNSPLHF
TGCGCCAGCAGCGTAAGGCCTACAGGGGACTATAATTCACCCCTCCACTTT